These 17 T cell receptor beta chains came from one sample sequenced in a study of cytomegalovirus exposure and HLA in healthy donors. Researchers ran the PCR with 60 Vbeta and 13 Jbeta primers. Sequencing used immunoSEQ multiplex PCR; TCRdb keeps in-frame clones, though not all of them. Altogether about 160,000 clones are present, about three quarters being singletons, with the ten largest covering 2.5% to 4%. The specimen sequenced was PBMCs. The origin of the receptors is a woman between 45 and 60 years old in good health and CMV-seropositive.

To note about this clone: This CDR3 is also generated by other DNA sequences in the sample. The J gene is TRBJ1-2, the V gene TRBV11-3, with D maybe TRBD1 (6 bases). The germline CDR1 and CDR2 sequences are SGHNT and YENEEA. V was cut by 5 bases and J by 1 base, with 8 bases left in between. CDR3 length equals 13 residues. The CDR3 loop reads CASSPDSNYGYTF. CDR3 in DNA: TGTGCCAGCAGCCCGGACAGTAACTATGGCTACACCTTC.

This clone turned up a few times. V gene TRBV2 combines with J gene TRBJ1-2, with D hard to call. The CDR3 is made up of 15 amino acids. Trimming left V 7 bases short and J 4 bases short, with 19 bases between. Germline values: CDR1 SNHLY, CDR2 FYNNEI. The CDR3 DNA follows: TGTGCCAGCACCCCCGAGGGTGGGAGTTTCTATGGCTACACCTTC. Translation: CASTPEGGSFYGYTF.

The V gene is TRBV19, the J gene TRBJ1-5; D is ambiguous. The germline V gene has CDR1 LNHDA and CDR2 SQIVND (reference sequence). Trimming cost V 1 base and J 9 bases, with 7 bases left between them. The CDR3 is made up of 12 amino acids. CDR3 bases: TGTGCCAGTAGTATAGCTGGGCGGCCCCAGCATTTT. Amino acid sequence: CASSIAGRPQHF.

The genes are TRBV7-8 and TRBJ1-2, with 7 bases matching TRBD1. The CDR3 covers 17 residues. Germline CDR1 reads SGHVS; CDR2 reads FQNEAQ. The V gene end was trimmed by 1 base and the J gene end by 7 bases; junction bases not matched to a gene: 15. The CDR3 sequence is CASSLGRQGLLFAGYTF. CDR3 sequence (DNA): TGTGCCAGCAGCTTAGGCAGACAGGGACTTCTTTTTGCTGGCTACACCTTC.

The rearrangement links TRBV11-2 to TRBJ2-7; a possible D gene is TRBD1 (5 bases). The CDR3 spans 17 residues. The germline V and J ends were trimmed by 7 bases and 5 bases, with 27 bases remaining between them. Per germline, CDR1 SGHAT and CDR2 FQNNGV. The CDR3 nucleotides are TGTGCCAGCACCTTTAAGGGGCAGGCTCTTACCCTCAACGAGCAGTACTTC. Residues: CASTFKGQALTLNEQYF.

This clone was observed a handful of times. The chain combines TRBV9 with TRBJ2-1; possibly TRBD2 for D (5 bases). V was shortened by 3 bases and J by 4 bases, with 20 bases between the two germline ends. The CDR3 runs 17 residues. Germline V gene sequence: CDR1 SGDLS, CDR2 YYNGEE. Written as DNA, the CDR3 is TGTGCCAGCAGCGGTAGTTCTCGGACCCAGCGGTACAATGAGCAGTTCTTC. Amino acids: CASSGSSRTQRYNEQFF.

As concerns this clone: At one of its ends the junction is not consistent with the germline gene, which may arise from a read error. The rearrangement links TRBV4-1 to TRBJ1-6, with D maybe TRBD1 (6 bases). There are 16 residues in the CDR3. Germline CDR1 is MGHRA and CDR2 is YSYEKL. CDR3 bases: TGCGCCGGCAGCCAATTTCCAGGGGCGAACAATTCACCCCTCCACTTT. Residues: CAGSQFPGANNSPLHF.

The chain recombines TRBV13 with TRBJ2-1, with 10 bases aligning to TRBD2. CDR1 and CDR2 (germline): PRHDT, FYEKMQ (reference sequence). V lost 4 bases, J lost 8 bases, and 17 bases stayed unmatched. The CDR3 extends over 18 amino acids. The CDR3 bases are TGTGCCAGCAGCTCGCCCGCTAGCGGGGGCTTAAGTCGGGATGAGCAGTTCTTC. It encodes CASSSPASGGLSRDEQFF. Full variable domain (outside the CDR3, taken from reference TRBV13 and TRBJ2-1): AAGVIQSPRHLIKEKRETATLKCYPIPRHDTVYWYQQGPGQDPQFLISFYEKMQSDKGSIPDRFSAQQFSDYHSELNMSSLELGDSALYFCASSSPASGGLSRDEQFFGPGTRLTVL.

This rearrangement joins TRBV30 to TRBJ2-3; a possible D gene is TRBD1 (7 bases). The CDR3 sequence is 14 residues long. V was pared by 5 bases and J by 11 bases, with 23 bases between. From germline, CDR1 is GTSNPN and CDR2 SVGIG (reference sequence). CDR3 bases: TGTGCCTGGTTCCTGACAGGGCGTCAGGGGGGGCAGTATTTT. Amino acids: CAWFLTGRQGGQYF.

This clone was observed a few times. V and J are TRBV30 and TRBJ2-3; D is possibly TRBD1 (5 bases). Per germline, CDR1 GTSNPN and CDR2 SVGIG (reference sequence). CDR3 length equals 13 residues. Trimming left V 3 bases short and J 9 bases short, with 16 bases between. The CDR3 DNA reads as TGTGCCTGGAGCGACATGACAGAAGGGACGCAGTATTTT. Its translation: CAWSDMTEGTQYF. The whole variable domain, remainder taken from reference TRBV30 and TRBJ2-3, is SQTIHQWPATLVQPVGSPLSLECTVEGTSNPNLYWYRQAAGRGLQLLFYSVGIGQISSEVPQNLSASRPQDRQFILSSKKLLLSDSGFYLCAWSDMTEGTQYFGPGTRLTVL.

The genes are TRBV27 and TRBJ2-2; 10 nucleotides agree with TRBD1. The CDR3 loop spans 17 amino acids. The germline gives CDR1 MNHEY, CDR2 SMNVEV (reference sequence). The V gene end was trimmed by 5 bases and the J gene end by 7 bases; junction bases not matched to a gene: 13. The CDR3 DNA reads TGTGCCAGCAGTCCGACCGGGACAGGGGTCAGGGGCGGGGAGCTGTTTTTT. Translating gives CASSPTGTGVRGGELFF.

CDR3 protein: CASSSPGMGGPRNEQFF. In DNA form, the CDR3 reads TGTGCCAGCAGTTCCCCGGGTATGGGGGGGCCAAGGAATGAGCAGTTCTTC. The rearrangement uses TRBV28 and TRBJ2-1; a possible D gene is TRBD2 (7 bases). The CDR3 runs to 17 residues. The V end was cut by 4 bases, the J end by 7 bases, with 23 bases between. Germline CDR1 MDHEN, CDR2 SYDVKM.

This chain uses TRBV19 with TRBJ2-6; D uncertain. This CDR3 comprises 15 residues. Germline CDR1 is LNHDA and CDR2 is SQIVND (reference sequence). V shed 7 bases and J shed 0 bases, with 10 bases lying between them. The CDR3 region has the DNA TGTGCCAGTAAAAGCCTCAACTCTGGGGCCAACGTCCTGACTTTC. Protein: CASKSLNSGANVLTF.

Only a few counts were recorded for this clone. CDR3: CASSLAGGTNTGELFF. CDR3 sequence (DNA): TGTGCCAGCAGCTTGGCTGGCGGGACGAACACCGGGGAGCTGTTTTTT. J is TRBJ2-2 and V is TRBV7-2, with D possibly being TRBD2 (6 bases). CDR3 size: 16 residues. Germline V lookup: CDR1 SGHTA, CDR2 FQGNSA. V lost 3 bases, J lost 0 bases, and 11 bases lay in between.

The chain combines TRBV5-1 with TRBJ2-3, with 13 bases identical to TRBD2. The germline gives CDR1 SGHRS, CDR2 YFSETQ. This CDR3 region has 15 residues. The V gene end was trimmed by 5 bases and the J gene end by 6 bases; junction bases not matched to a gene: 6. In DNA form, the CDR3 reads TGCGCCAGCAGACTAGCGGGAGGGCCGTCGGATACGCAGTATTTT. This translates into CASRLAGGPSDTQYF.

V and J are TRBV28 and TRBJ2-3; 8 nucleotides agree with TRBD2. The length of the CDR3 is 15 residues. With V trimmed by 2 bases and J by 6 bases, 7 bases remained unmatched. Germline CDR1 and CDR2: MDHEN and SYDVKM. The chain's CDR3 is CASSLAGGPDDTQYF. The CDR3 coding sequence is TGTGCCAGCAGTTTAGCGGGAGGCCCGGATGATACGCAGTATTTT.

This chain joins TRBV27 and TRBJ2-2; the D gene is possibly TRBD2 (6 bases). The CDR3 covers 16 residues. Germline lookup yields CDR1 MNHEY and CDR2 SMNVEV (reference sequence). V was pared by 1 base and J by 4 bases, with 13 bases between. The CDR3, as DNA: TGTGCCAGCAGTTTATTCCCCGGGAGCTCCACCGGGGAGCTGTTTTTT. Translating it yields CASSLFPGSSTGELFF.